This is a list of T cell receptor beta chains from one sample in a study of CD8+ T cells in alopecia areata. Profiled with immunoSEQ multiplex PCR; TCRdb holds only in-frame clones, not every one. The sample holds 110,000 to 150,000 clones, about three fifths seen once. The sample was CD8+ T cells sorted from blood. These receptors came from a human donor in good health. CDR3s include the opening cysteine and the closing phenylalanine or tryptophan. D genes are given only for firm matches. Where a row states a size, it is once, few, many or the class of an expanded clone; other rows omit it.

TRBJ2-1	TRBV10-2	few	TRBD2	TGCGCCAGCAGTGAGCCCGCCCTAGCGGGAGGAATGAATGAGCAGTTCTTC	CASSEPALAGGMNEQFF
TRBJ1-2	TRBV30	NA	NA	TGTGCCTGGGGGGGACGGATTAACTATGGCTACACCTTC	CAWGGRINYGYTF
TRBJ1-2	TRBV27	NA	TRBD1	TGTGCCAGCAGCCGGACAGGGAGACACTATGGCTACACCTTC	CASSRTGRHYGYTF
TRBJ2-3	TRBV13	NA	TRBD2	TGTGCCAGCAGCTACGGGACTAGCGGGAGTACAGATACGCAGTATTTT	CASSYGTSGSTDTQYF
TRBJ2-2	TRBV5-1	NA	NA	TGCGCCAGCAGCTTAGGTTGGGCGGTAAACACCGGGGAGCTGTTTTTT	CASSLGWAVNTGELFF
TRBJ2-1	TRBV29-1	NA	NA	TGCAGCGTTGAGAGAAAAAGACTAGTTGTAGGGTACAATGAGCAGTTCTTC	CSVERKRLVVGYNEQFF
TRBJ1-2	TRBV9	NA	NA	TGTGCCAGCAGCCTTCCCCCCGTCTATGGCTACACCTTC	CASSLPPVYGYTF
TRBJ1-1	TRBV6-5	once	NA	TGTGCCAGCAGTTACGGGCAAGGTGTGCACACTGAAGCTTTCTTT	CASSYGQGVHTEAFF
TRBJ2-1	TRBV15	NA	NA	TGTGCCACCAGCAGGAGGGGCTCCTACAATGAGCAGTTCTTC	CATSRRGSYNEQFF
TRBJ2-5	TRBV27	NA	TRBD2	TGTGCCAGCAGTTCTAGACTAGCGGGAGCCCCAGAAGAGACCCAGTACTTC	CASSSRLAGAPEETQYF
TRBJ2-7	TRBV27	NA	NA	TGTGCCAGCAGTTTACGCTCCGGAATTTACTACGAGCAGTACTTC	CASSLRSGIYYEQYF
TRBJ2-7	TRBV14	NA	NA	TGTGCCAGCAGCCATGGGGGCCCCTACGAGCAGTACTTC	CASSHGGPYEQYF
TRBJ2-3	TRBV18	NA	NA	TGTGCCAGCTCACCCGGCAGGACGACCACAGATACGCAGTATTTT	CASSPGRTTTDTQYF
TRBJ2-6	TRBV28	few	NA	TGTGCCAGCAGTTTCCCGGGCCTGGCCAACGTCCTGACTTTC	CASSFPGLANVLTF
TRBJ2-5	TRBV11-2	NA	NA	TGTGCCAGCAGCTTTCGGGGGCGGGTCCAAGAGACCCAGTACTTC	CASSFRGRVQETQYF
TRBJ2-7	TRBV27	NA	TRBD1	TGTGCCAGCAGAGACAGGGGGACCTACGAGCAGTACTTC	CASRDRGTYEQYF
TRBJ2-3	TRBV5-1	NA	TRBD1	TGCGCCAGCACCCTGGACAGGATAACAGATACGCAGTATTTT	CASTLDRITDTQYF
TRBJ2-7	TRBV6-1	NA	NA	TGTGCCAGCAGTGAAGTGCTCGAGAGTCCCTACGAGCAGTACTTC	CASSEVLESPYEQYF
TRBJ2-1	TRBV19	few	NA	TGTGCCAGTAGTATGGAGGGCGGCGGTGAGCAGTTCTTC	CASSMEGGGEQFF
TRBJ2-7	TRBV7-8	few	NA	TGTGCCAGCACCCAGAGCCGAGCCTACGAGCAGTACTTC	CASTQSRAYEQYF
TRBJ2-2	TRBV5-4	NA	TRBD1	TGTGCCAGCAGCATCGACAGGGGGGACACCGGGGAGCTGTTTTTT	CASSIDRGDTGELFF
TRBJ2-7	TRBV29-1	NA	NA	TGCAGCGTTGTTGGGGACGTGGGGTACGAGCAGTACTTC	CSVVGDVGYEQYF
TRBJ1-5	TRBV9	NA	NA	TGTGCCAGCAGCGTAGGTGGGGCTATCAATCAGCCCCAGCATTTT	CASSVGGAINQPQHF
TRBJ2-1	TRBV2	NA	NA	TGTGCCGTACAGGGTTTGAGCAATGAGCAGTTCTTC	CAVQGLSNEQFF
TRBJ2-3	TRBV2	NA	NA	TGTGCCAGCAGTGAAGAGGCTCAGGCCGAAGATACGCAGTATTTT	CASSEEAQAEDTQYF
TRBJ2-1	TRBV11-2	few	TRBD2	TGTGCCAGCAGCCGTACTAGCGGCTCGTACAATGAGCAGTTCTTC	CASSRTSGSYNEQFF
TRBJ2-5	TRBV6-5	NA	NA	TGTGCCAGCAGTTACTCGATGGGTACCCAAGAGACCCAGTACTTC	CASSYSMGTQETQYF
TRBJ1-2	TRBV25-1	NA	NA	TGTGCCAGCAGTGATCGGGGGCGGCACTATGGCTACACCTTC	CASSDRGRHYGYTF
TRBJ2-1	TRBV19	NA	NA	TGTGCCAGTAGTGAATCCGGGACTTCCTACAATGAGCAGTTCTTC	CASSESGTSYNEQFF
TRBJ2-7	TRBV30	NA	NA	TGTGCCTGGAGGCCCGAGGAGCGCTCGGGGGAGCAGTACTTC	CAWRPEERSGEQYF
TRBJ2-1	TRBV28	few	TRBD2	TGTGCCAGCAGTAAGGGACTAGGAGGGTCCAATGAGCAGTTCTTC	CASSKGLGGSNEQFF
TRBJ2-1	TRBV27	NA	TRBD2	TGTGCCAGCAGTTGGGCTAGCGGGACAAGGGAGCAGTTCTTC	CASSWASGTREQFF
TRBJ2-1	TRBV2	NA	TRBD2	TGTGCCAGCAGACAAACTGGACTAGCGGGATACAATGAGCAGTTCTTC	CASRQTGLAGYNEQFF
TRBJ2-3	TRBV29-1	NA	NA	TGCAGCGTAGGGCTGCGGGGCAGTAGCACAGATACGCAGTATTTT	CSVGLRGSSTDTQYF
TRBJ2-2	TRBV6-6	NA	NA	TGTGCCAGCAGTTACTTGGGGACCGGGGAGCTGTTTTTT	CASSYLGTGELFF
TRBJ2-4	TRBV15	NA	NA	TGTGCCACCAGCAGGCTCCTCGGGGCCAAAAACATTCAGTACTTC	CATSRLLGAKNIQYF
TRBJ1-2	TRBV11-2	NA	NA	TGTGCCAGCAGCCTAAAGACAGCCGGCTATGGCTACACCTTC	CASSLKTAGYGYTF
TRBJ2-7	TRBV9	once	TRBD2	TGTGCCAGCAGCGTAGGGACTAGCGGGAGAGTCGAGCAGTACTTC	CASSVGTSGRVEQYF
TRBJ2-2	TRBV19	few	NA	TGTGCCAGTAGTATGGGGCAAAACACCGGGGAGCTGTTTTTT	CASSMGQNTGELFF
TRBJ1-1	TRBV5-4	large	TRBD1	TGTGCCAGCAGCGAAAACAGGGGGACCACTGAAGCTTTCTTT	CASSENRGTTEAFF
TRBJ2-7	TRBV27	once	NA	TGTGCCAGCACCCGACAGGGGCTCGACGGGACTAGGCTCTCCGAGCAGTACTTC	CASTRQGLDGTRLSEQYF
TRBJ2-1	TRBV29-1	NA	TRBD2	TGCAGCGTAGGCGGGAGAGGCAATGAGCAGTTCTTC	CSVGGRGNEQFF
TRBJ1-1	TRBV10-2	NA	TRBD1	TGCGCCAGCAGTGAGTCGGACAGGGGGTTGAAGACTGAAGCTTTCTTT	CASSESDRGLKTEAFF
TRBJ2-5	TRBV29-1	NA	NA	TGCAGCGTTGAAGGGCCAGAGACCCAGTACTTC	CSVEGPETQYF
TRBJ1-1	TRBV29-1	few	NA	TGCAGCGTTATGACTGGAGGGACTGAAGCTTTCTTT	CSVMTGGTEAFF
TRBJ2-2	TRBV5-1	NA	TRBD2	TGCGCCAGCAGCCTATTACTAGCGGGAGATCTGGACGGGGAGCTGTTTTTT	CASSLLLAGDLDGELFF
TRBJ1-1	TRBV7-2	once	TRBD1	TGTGCCAGCAGCATCCGGACAGGGGTGGTAACTGAAGCTTTCTTT	CASSIRTGVVTEAFF
TRBJ2-7	TRBV27	NA	TRBD2	TGTGCCAGCAGTACCCGGACTAGCGGGCATTACGAGCAGTACTTC	CASSTRTSGHYEQYF
TRBJ1-1	TRBV9	NA	NA	TGTGCCAGCAGCCCCCGGACGGTAAAGAACACTGAAGCTTTCTTT	CASSPRTVKNTEAFF
TRBJ2-1	TRBV29-1	NA	NA	TGCAGCGTTGGCAGGGGTTCCTACAATGAGCAGTTCTTC	CSVGRGSYNEQFF
TRBJ1-4	TRBV27	NA	TRBD1	TGTGCCAGCAGTTTAAAGACAGGGGGTGGACTGTTTTTT	CASSLKTGGGLFF
TRBJ2-1	TRBV29-1	NA	NA	TGCAGCGTTGACCCCGGGTGGTCCTACAATGAGCAGTTCTTC	CSVDPGWSYNEQFF
TRBJ2-7	TRBV9	NA	NA	TGTGCCAGCAGCGTAGAGAGGGAGCAGTACTTC	CASSVEREQYF
TRBJ2-3	TRBV7-9	NA	NA	TGTGCCAGCAGCATCTTCTCAGGGAGGAGCACAGATACGCAGTATTTT	CASSIFSGRSTDTQYF
TRBJ2-1	TRBV6-6	many	NA	TGTGCCAGCAGTTACTCTTCCGATGAGCAGTTCTTC	CASSYSSDEQFF